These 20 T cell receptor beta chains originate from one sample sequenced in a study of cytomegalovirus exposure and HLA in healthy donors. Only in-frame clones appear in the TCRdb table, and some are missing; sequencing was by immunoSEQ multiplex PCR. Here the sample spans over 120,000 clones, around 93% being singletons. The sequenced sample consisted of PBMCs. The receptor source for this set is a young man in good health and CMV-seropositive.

CDR3 sequence reads: CATSRDRQAGESPLHF. The CDR3 nucleotides are TGTGCCACCAGCAGAGATCGTCAGGCCGGGGAGTCACCCCTCCACTTT. The chain carries TRBV15 and TRBJ1-6; D is undetermined. Trimming shortened V by 0 bases and J by 10 bases, and 16 bases separated the two germline ends. CDR1 and CDR2 from the germline V gene are LNHNV and YYDKDF (reference sequence). This CDR3 has 16 amino acids.

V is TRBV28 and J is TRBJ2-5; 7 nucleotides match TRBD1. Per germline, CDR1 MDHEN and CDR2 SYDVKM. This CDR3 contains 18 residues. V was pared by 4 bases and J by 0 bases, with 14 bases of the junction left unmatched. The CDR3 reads CASSSIGLPGQYQETQYF. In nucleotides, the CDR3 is TGTGCCAGCAGTTCTATTGGACTCCCGGGACAGTACCAAGAGACCCAGTACTTC.

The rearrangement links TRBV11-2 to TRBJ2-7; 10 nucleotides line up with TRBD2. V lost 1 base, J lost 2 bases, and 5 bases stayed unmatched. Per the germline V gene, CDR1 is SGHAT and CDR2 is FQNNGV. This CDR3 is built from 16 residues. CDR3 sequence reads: CASSLVSGLATYEQYF. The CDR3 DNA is TGTGCCAGCAGCTTAGTTTCGGGACTAGCGACCTACGAGCAGTACTTC.

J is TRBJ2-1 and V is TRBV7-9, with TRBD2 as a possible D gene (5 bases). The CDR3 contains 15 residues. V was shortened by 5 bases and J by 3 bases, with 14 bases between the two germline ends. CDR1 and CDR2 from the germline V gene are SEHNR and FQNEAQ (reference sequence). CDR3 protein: CASSENSEVYNEQFF. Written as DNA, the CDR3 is TGTGCCAGCAGCGAGAATAGCGAGGTCTACAATGAGCAGTTCTTC.

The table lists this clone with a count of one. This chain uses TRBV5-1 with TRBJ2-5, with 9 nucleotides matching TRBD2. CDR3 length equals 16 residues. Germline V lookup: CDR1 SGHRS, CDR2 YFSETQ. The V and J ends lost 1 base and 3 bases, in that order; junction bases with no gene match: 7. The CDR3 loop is CASSLRPSGKEETQYF. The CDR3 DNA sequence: TGCGCCAGCAGCTTGAGGCCTAGCGGGAAAGAAGAGACCCAGTACTTC.

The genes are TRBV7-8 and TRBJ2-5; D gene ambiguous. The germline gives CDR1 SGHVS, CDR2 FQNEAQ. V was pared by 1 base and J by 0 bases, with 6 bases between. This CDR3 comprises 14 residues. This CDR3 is CASSLGQYQETQYF. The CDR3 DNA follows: TGTGCCAGCAGCTTAGGCCAGTACCAAGAGACCCAGTACTTC. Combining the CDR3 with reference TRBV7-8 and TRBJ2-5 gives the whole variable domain GAGVSQSPRYKVAKRGQDVALRCDPISGHVSLFWYQQALGQGPEFLTYFQNEAQLDKSGLPSDRFFAERPEGSVSTLKIQRTQQEDSAVYLCASSLGQYQETQYFGPGTRLLVL.

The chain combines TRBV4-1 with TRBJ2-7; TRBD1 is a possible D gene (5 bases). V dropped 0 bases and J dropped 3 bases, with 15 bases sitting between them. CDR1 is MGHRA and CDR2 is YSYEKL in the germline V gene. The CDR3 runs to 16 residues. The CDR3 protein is CASSQDDRPFLYEQYF. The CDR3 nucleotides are TGCGCCAGCAGCCAAGACGACAGACCCTTCCTCTACGAGCAGTACTTC.

CDR3 sequence reads: CASGRDTEAFF. For the CDR3, the DNA is TGTGCCAGCGGCAGGGACACTGAAGCTTTCTTT. The chain uses TRBV6-1 and TRBJ1-1, with a tentative D call TRBD1 (5 bases). This CDR3 is 11 amino acids long. Deletions cut 8 bases from V and 3 bases from J, with 7 bases between. Germline V gene sequence: CDR1 MNHNS, CDR2 SASEGT.

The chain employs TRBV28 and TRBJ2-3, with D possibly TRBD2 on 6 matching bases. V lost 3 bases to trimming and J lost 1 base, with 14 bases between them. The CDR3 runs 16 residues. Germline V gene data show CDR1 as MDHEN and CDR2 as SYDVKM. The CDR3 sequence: CASSFGGGVGTDTQYF. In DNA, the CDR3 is TGTGCCAGCAGTTTCGGGGGTGGGGTGGGCACAGATACGCAGTATTTT. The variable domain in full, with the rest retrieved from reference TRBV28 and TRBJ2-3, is DVKVTQSSRYLVKRTGEKVFLECVQDMDHENMFWYRQDPGLGLRLIYFSYDVKMKEKGDIPEGYSVSREKKERFSLILESASTNQTSMYLCASSFGGGVGTDTQYFGPGTRLTVL.

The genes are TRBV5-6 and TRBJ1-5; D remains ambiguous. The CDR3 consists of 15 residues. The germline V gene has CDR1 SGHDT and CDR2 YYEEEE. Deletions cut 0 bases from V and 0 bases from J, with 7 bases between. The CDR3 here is CASSLGRNSNQPQHF. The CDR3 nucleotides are TGTGCCAGCAGCTTGGGCAGAAATAGCAATCAGCCCCAGCATTTT.

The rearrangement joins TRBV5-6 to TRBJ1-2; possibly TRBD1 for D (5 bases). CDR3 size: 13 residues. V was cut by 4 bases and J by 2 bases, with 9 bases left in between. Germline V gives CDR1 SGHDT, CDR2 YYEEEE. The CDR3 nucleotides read TGTGCCAGCAGCGAGACAGCGAACTATGGCTACACCTTC. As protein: CASSETANYGYTF.

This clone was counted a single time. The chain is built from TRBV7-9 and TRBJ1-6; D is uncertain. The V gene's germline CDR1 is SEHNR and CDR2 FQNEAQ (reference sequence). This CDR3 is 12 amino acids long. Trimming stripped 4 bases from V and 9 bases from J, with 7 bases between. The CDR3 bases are TGTGCCAGCAGCTCCGAGGGTTCACCCCTCCACTTT. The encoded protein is CASSSEGSPLHF.

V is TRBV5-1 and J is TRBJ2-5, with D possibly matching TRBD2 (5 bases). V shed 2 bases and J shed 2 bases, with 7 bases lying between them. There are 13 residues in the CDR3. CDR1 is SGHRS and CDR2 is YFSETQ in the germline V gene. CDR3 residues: CASSFGNQETQYF. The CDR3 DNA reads TGCGCCAGCAGCTTCGGGAATCAAGAGACCCAGTACTTC.

The CDR3 reads CASSPQQGTTEAFF. As DNA, the CDR3 is TGTGCCAGCTCACCACAACAGGGGACAACTGAAGCTTTCTTT. This chain connects TRBV18 to TRBJ1-1, with TRBD1 matching 7 bases. The V gene's germline CDR1 is KGHSH and CDR2 LQKENI. V lost 1 base, J lost 5 bases, and 4 bases stayed unmatched. The CDR3 is 14 amino acids.

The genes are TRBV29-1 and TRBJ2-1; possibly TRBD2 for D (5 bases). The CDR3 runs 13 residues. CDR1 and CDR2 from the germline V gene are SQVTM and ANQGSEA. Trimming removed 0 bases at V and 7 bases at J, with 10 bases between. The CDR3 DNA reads TGCAGCGTTGAAGATCGTCGGGGAAATGAGCAGTTCTTC. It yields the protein CSVEDRRGNEQFF.

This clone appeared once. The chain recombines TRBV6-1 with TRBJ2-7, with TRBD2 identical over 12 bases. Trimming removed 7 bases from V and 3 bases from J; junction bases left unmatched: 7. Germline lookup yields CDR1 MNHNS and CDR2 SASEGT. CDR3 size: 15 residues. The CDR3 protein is CASNRLAGAIYEQYF. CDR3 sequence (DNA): TGTGCCAGCAATCGACTAGCGGGAGCTATCTACGAGCAGTACTTC.

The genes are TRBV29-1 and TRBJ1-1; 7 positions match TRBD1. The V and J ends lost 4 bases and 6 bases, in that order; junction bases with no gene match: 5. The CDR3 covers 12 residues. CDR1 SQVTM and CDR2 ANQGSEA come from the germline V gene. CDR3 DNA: TGCAGCGTTGCTCGACAGGGTTCTGAAGCTTTCTTT. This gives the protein CSVARQGSEAFF.

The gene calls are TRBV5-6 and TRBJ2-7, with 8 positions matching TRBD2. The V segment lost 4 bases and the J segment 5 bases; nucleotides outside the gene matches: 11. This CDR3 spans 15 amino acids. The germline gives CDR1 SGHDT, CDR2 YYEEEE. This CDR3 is CASSPGLAPAHEQYF. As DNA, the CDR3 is TGTGCCAGCAGCCCAGGACTAGCTCCTGCCCACGAGCAGTACTTC.

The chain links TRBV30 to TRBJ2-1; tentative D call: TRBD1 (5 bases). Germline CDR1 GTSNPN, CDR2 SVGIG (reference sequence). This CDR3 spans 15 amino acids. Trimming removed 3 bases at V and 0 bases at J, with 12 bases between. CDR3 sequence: CAWSQTGFSYNEQFF. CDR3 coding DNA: TGTGCCTGGAGCCAAACAGGTTTCTCCTACAATGAGCAGTTCTTC.

CDR3 coding DNA: TGTGCCAGCAGTTTATCGCCGTCTTCTAGCGGAAGCTCCTACGAGCAGTACTTC. Translation: CASSLSPSSSGSSYEQYF. The gene calls are TRBV27 and TRBJ2-7; the match to TRBD2 covers 7 bases. Germline CDR1 reads MNHEY; CDR2 reads SMNVEV (reference sequence). V dropped 0 bases and J dropped 0; count of bases not matched to a gene: 11. This CDR3 spans 18 amino acids.